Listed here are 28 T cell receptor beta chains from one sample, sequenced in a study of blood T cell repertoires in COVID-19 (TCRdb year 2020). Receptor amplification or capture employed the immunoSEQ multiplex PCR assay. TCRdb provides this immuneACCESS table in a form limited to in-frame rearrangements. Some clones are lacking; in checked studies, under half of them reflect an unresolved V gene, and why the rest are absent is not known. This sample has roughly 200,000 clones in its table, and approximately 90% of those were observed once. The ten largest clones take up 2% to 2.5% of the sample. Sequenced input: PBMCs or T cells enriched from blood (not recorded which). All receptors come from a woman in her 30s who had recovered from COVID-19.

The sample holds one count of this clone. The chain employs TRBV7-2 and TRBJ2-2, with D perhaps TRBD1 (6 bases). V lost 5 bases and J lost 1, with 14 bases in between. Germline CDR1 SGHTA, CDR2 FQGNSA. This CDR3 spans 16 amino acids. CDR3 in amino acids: CASSPRARGNTGELFF. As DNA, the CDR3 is TGTGCCAGCAGCCCTAGGGCCAGGGGGAACACCGGGGAGCTGTTTTTT.

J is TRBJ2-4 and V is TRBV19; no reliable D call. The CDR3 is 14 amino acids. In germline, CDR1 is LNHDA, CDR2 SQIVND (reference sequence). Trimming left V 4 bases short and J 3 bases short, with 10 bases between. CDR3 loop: CASSTTQLKNIQYF. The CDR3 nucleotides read TGTGCCAGTAGTACTACACAGCTCAAAAACATTCAGTACTTC.

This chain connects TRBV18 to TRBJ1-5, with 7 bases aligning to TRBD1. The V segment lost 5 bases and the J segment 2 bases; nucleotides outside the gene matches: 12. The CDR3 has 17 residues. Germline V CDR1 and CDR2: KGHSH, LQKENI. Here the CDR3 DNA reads TGTGCCAGCTCATCCTTCGCCGACAGGGCAGGCAATCAGCCCCAGCATTTT. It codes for CASSSFADRAGNQPQHF.

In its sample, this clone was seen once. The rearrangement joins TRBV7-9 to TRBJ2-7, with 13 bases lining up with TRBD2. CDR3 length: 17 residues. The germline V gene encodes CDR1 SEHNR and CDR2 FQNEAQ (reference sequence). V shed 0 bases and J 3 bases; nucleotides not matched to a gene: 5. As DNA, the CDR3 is TGTGCCAGCAGCTTAGCCCCAGGACTAGCGGGAGTCTACGAGCAGTACTTC. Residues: CASSLAPGLAGVYEQYF.

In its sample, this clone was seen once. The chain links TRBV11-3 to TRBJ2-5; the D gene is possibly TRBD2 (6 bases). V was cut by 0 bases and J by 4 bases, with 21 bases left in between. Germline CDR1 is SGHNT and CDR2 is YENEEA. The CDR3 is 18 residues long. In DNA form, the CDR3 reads TGTGCCAGCAGCTTAGACCGAGGCGGGCGGGGAGGCCGAGAGACCCAGTACTTC. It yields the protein CASSLDRGGRGGRETQYF.

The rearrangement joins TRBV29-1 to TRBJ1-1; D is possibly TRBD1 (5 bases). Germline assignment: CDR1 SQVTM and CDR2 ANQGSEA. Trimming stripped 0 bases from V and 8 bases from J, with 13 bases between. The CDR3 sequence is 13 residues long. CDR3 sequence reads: CSVEDPGQGEAFF. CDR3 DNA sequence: TGCAGCGTTGAAGATCCAGGGCAGGGCGAAGCTTTCTTT.

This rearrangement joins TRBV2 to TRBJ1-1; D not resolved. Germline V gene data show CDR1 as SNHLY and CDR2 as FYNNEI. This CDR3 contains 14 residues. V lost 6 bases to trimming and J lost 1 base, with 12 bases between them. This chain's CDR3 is CASSQMSGNTEAFF. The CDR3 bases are TGTGCCAGCAGCCAAATGTCGGGGAACACTGAAGCTTTCTTT.

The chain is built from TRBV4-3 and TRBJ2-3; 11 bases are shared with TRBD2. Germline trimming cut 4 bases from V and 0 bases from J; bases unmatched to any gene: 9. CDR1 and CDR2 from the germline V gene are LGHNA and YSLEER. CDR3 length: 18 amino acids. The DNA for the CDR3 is TGCGCCAGCAGCCCTAGGGTAGCGGGAGGGGGTAGCACAGATACGCAGTATTTT. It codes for CASSPRVAGGGSTDTQYF.

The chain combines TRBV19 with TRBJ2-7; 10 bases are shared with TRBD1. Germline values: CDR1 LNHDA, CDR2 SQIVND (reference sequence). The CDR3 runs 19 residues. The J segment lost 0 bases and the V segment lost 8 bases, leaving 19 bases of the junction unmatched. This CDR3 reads CASSIKLVYGTGVSYEQYF. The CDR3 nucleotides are TGTGCCAGTTCCATAAAACTGGTCTATGGGACAGGGGTCTCCTACGAGCAGTACTTC.

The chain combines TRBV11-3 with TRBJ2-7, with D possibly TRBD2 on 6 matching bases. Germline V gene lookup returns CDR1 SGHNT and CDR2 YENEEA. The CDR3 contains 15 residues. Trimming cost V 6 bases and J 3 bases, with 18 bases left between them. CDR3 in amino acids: CASRRGGAPLYEQYF. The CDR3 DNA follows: TGTGCCAGCAGGAGGGGCGGGGCCCCCCTCTACGAGCAGTACTTC.

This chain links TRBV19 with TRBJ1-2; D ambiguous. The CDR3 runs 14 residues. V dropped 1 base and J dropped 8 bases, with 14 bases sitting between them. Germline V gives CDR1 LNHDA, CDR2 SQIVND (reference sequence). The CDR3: CASSIGGRVIGYTF. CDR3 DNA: TGTGCCAGTAGTATAGGAGGCCGGGTTATCGGCTACACCTTC.

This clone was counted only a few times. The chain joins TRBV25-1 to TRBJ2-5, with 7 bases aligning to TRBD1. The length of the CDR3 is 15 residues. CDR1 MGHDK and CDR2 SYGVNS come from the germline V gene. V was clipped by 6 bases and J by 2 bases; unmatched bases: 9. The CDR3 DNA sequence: TGTGCCAGCAGCACCACTCGGGACAGACAAGAGACCCAGTACTTC. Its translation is CASSTTRDRQETQYF.

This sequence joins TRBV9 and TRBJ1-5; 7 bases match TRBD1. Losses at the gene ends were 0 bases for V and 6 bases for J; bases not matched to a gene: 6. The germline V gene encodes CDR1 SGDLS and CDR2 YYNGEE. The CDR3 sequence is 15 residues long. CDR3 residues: CASSVEGGLGQPQHF. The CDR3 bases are TGTGCCAGCAGCGTAGAAGGGGGCCTTGGTCAGCCCCAGCATTTT.

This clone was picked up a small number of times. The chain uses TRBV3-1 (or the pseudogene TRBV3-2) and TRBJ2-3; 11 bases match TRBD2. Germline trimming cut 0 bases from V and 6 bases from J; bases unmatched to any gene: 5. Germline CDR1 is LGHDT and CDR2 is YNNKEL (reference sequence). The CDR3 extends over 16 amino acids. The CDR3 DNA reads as TGTGCCAGCAGCCAAGATGCGACTAGCGGGGTTGATACGCAGTATTTT. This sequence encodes CASSQDATSGVDTQYF.

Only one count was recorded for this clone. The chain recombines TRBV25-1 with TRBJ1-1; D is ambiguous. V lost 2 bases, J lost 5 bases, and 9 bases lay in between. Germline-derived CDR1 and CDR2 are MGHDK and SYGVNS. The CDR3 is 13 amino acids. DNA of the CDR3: TGTGCCAGCAGTGAACCGGGAGAGACTGAAGCTTTCTTT. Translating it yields CASSEPGETEAFF.

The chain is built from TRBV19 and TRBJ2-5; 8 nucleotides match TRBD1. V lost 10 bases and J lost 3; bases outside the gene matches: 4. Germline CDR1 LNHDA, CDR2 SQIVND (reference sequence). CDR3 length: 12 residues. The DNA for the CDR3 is TGTGCCACCCTGGACAGGGAAGAGACCCAGTACTTC. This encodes CATLDREETQYF.

This CDR3 reads CASKWAGEEKLFF. CDR3 nucleotide sequence: TGTGCCAGCAAGTGGGCAGGGGAGGAAAAACTGTTTTTT. The chain has TRBV6-5 and TRBJ1-4, with D perhaps matching TRBD1 (6 bases). CDR1 is MNHEY and CDR2 is SVGAGI in the germline V gene. CDR3 size: 13 residues. The V end was cut by 7 bases, the J end by 8 bases, with 14 bases between.

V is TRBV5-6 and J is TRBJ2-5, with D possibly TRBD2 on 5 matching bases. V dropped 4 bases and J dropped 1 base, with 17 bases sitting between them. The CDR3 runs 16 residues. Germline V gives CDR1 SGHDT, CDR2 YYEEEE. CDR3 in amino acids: CASSVSGNWAQETQYF. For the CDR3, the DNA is TGTGCCAGCAGCGTGTCGGGGAATTGGGCCCAAGAGACCCAGTACTTC.

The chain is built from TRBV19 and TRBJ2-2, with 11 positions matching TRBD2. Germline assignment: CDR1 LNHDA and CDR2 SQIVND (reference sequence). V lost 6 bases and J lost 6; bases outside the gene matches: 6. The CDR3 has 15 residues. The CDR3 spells CASRLSGRASGELFF. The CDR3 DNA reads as TGTGCCAGTAGGCTTAGCGGGAGGGCCTCCGGGGAGCTGTTTTTT.

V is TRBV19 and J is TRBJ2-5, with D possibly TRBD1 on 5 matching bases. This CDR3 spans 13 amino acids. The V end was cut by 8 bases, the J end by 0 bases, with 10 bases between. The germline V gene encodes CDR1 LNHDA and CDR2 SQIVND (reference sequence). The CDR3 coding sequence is TGTGCCAGTTCCAGGGCGTACCAAGAGACCCAGTACTTC. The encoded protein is CASSRAYQETQYF.

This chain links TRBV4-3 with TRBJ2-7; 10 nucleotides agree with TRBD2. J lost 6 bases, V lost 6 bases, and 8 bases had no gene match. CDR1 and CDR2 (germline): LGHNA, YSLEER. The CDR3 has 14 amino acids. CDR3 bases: TGCGCCAGCAGACAGGGACTAGCGTTGCCCGAGCAGTACTTC. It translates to CASRQGLALPEQYF.

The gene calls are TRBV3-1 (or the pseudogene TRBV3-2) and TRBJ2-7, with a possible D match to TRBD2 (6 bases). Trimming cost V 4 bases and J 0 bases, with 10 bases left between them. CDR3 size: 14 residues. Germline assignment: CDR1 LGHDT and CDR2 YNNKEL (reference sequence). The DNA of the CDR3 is TGTGCCAGCAGCCTGCGCGGGGCCTCCTACGAGCAGTACTTC. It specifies CASSLRGASYEQYF.

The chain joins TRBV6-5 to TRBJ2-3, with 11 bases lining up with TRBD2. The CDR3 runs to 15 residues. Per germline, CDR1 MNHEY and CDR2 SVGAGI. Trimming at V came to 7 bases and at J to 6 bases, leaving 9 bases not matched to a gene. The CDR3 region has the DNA TGTGCCAGCATATCGACTAGCGGGAACGACGATACGCAGTATTTT. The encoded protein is CASISTSGNDDTQYF.

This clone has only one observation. CDR3 sequence reads: CASSFLAGGTDTQYF. The CDR3 DNA reads as TGTGCCAGCAGTTTTCTAGCGGGGGGCACAGATACGCAGTATTTT. The rearrangement joins TRBV2 to TRBJ2-3, with 10 bases lining up with TRBD2. Germline lookup yields CDR1 SNHLY and CDR2 FYNNEI. The CDR3 loop spans 15 amino acids. Trimming took 5 bases from V and 1 from J; bases not matched to a gene: 3.

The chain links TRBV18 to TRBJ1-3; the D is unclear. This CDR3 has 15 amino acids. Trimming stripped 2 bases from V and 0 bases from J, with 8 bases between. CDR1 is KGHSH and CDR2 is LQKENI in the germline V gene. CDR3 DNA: TGTGCCAGCTCACCAAACACAGCCTCTGGAAACACCATATATTTT. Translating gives CASSPNTASGNTIYF.

The CDR3 nucleotides are TGTGCCAGCAGCCCCCCCCTACGGGAAGGGGAGACCCAGTACTTC. It specifies CASSPPLREGETQYF. The chain links TRBV7-9 to TRBJ2-5; D possibly corresponds to TRBD2 (5 bases). The CDR3 contains 15 residues. The germline CDR1 and CDR2 sequences are SEHNR and FQNEAQ (reference sequence). V lost 5 bases and J 5 bases, leaving 18 bases between the germline ends.

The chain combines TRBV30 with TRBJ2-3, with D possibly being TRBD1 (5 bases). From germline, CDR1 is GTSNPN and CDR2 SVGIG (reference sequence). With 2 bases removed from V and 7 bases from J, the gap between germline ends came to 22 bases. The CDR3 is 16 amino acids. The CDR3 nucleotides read TGTGCCTGGAGTCCCCTAGAGGCCCCCCACAGGAATACGCAGTATTTT. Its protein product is CAWSPLEAPHRNTQYF. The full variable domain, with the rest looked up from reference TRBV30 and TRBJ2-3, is SQTIHQWPATLVQPVGSPLSLECTVEGTSNPNLYWYRQAAGRGLQLLFYSVGIGQISSEVPQNLSASRPQDRQFILSSKKLLLSDSGFYLCAWSPLEAPHRNTQYFGPGTRLTVL.

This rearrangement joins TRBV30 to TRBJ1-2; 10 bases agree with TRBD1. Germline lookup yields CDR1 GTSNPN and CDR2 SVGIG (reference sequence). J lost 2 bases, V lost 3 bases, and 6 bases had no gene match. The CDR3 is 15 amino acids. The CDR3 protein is CAWRRDRGFNYGYTF. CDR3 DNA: TGTGCCTGGAGGCGGGACAGGGGATTCAACTATGGCTACACCTTC.